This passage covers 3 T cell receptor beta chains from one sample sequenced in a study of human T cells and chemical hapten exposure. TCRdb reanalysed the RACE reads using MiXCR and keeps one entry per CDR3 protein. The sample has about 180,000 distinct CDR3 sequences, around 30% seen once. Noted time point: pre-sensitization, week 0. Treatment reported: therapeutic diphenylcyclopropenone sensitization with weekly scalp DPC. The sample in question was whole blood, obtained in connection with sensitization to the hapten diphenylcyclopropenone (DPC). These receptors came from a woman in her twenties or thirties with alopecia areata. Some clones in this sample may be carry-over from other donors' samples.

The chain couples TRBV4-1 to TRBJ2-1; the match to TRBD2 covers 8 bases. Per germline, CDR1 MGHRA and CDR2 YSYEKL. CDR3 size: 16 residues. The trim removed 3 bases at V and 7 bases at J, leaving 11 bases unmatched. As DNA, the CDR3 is TGCGCCAGCAGCCAGTGGCCAGCGGGAGTTGGTAATGAGCAGTTCTTC. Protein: CASSQWPAGVGNEQFF.

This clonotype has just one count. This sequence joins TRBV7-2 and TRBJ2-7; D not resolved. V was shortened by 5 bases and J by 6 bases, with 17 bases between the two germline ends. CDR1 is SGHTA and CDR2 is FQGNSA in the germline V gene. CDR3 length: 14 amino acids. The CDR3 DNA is TGTGCCAGCAGCCTGGACGGACGGGCCTCCGAGCAGTACTTC. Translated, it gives CASSLDGRASEQYF.

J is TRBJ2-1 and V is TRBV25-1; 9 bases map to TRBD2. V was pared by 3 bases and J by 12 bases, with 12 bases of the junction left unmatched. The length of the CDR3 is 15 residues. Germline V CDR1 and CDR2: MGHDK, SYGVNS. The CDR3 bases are TGTGCCAGCAGTGATAGTTCGAGACTAGCGGCCGGGCAGTTCTTC. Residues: CASSDSSRLAAGQFF.